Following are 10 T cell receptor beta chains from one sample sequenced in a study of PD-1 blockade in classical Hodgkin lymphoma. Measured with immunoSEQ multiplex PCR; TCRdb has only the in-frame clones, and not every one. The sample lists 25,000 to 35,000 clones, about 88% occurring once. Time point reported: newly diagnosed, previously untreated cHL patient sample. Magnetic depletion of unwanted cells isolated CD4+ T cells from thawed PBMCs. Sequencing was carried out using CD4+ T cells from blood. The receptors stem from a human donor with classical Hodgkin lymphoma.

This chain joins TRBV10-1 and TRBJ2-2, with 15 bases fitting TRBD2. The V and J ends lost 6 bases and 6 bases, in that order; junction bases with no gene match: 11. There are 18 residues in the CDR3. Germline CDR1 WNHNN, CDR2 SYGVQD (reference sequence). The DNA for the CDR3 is TGCGCCAGCAGCGAGGGGACTAGCGGGAGGAAGGGAGCCGGGGAGCTGTTTTTT. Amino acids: CASSEGTSGRKGAGELFF.

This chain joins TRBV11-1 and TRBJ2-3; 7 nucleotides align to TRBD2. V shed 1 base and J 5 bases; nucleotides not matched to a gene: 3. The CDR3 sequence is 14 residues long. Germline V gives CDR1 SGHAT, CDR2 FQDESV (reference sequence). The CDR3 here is CASSLDGGGDTQYF. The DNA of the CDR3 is TGTGCCAGCAGCTTAGATGGGGGGGGAGATACGCAGTATTTT. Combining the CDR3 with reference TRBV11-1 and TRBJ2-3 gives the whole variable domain EAEVAQSPRYKITEKSQAVAFWCDPISGHATLYWYRQILGQGPELLVQFQDESVVDDSQLPKDRFSAERLKGVDSTLKIQPAELGDSAMYLCASSLDGGGDTQYFGPGTRLTVL.

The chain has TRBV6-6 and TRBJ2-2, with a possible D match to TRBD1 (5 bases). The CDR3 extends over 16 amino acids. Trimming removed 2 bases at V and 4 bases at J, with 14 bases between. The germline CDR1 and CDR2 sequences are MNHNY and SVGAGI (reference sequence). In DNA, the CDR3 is TGTGCCAGCAGTTACCTGGGGCGAGGCTCCACCGGGGAGCTGTTTTTT. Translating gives CASSYLGRGSTGELFF.

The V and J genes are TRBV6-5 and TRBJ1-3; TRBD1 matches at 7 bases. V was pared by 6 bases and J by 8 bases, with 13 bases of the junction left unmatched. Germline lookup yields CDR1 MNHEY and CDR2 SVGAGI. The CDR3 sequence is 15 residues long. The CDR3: CASRGQTIGRDTIYF. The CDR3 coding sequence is TGTGCCAGCAGGGGACAGACCATCGGGCGGGACACCATATATTTT.

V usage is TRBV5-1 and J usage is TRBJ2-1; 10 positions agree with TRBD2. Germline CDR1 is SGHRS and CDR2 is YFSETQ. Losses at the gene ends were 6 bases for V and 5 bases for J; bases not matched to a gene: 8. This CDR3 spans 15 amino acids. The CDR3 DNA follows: TGCGCCAGCAACCCTTTAGCGGGAGGAAACAATGAGCAGTTCTTC. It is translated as CASNPLAGGNNEQFF.

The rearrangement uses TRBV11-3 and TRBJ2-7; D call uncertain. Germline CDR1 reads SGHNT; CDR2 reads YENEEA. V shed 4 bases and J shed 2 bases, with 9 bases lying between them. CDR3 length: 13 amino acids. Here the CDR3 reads CASSSEPAYEQYF. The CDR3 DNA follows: TGTGCCAGCAGCTCCGAGCCGGCCTACGAGCAGTACTTC.

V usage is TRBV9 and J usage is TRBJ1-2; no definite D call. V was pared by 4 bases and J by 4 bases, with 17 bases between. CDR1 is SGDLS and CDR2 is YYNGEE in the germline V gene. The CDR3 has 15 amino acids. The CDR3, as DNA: TGTGCCAGCAGCACAAGCCATACAGCGTCCTATGGCTACACCTTC. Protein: CASSTSHTASYGYTF.

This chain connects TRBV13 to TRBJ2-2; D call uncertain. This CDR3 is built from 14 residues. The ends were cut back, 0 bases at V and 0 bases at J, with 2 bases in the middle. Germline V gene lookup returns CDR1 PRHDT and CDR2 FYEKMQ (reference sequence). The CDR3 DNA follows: TGTGCCAGCAGCTTAGGTGCGAACACCGGGGAGCTGTTTTTT. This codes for CASSLGANTGELFF.

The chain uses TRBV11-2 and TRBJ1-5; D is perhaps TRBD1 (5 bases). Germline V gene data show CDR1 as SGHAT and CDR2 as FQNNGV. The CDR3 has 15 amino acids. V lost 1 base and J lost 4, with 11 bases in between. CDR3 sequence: CASSLGSTENQPQHF. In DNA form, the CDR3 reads TGTGCCAGCAGCTTAGGTTCGACAGAAAATCAGCCCCAGCATTTT.

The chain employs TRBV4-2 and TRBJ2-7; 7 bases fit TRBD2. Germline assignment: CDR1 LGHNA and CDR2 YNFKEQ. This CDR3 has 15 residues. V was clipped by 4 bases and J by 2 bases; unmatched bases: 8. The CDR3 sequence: CASSLGGPDAYEQYF. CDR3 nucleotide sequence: TGTGCCAGCAGCCTGGGAGGGCCCGACGCCTACGAGCAGTACTTC.